This TCR beta chain was identified in a study of blood T cell repertoires in COVID-19. Whole-study context: Sites in the United States, Italy and Spain provided acute and convalescent COVID-19 samples.

This table comes from immunoSEQ multiplex PCR, and its TCRdb copy is limited to in-frame clones, with some not included. The data hold around 250,000 clones, with around 89% observed a single time. Study members were between about 18 and 95 years old and lived in approximately 25 US regions. Resolution of symptoms, clearance, or two negative PCRs was present in recovered Cohort 3 donors. Between the trimmed V and J ends, which lost 4 bases and 8 bases, there was a span of 20 bases. The germline gives CDR1 LGHNA, CDR2 YSLEER. The CDR3 has 15 residues. The table lists this clone with a few counts. Sequenced input: PBMCs or T cells enriched from blood (not recorded which). This receptor was obtained from a woman younger than 45 who had recovered from COVID-19. The chain uses TRBV4-3 and TRBJ1-2, with D unresolved. CDR3 residues: CASSLGNSLEGGYTF. CDR3 DNA: TGCGCCAGCAGCCTCGGGAACAGTTTGGAAGGAGGCTACACCTTC.